In its sample, the clone carrying this T cell receptor beta chain was seen many times. Its antigen is still unknown. By quantitative 5'-RACE with molecular barcodes, the TCR beta libraries were made. TCRdb ran MiXCR on the 5' RACE reads and lists one entry per CDR3 protein. The profile covers about 310,000 distinct CDR3 sequences, with 20% appearing a single time and about 4% taken by the ten largest. The V end was cut by 4 bases, the J end by 2 bases, with 12 bases between. The germline V gene has CDR1 SGDLS and CDR2 YYNGEE. The CDR3 loop spans 14 amino acids. The data belong to a study of CD8 T cells in ankylosing spondylitis. Study conclusions and caveats: Typical of ankylosing spondylitis blood, it appeared, was a TCR beta motif of 7 or 8 highly homologous variants. In peripheral blood, disease-linked CD8+ clones occurred at relatively low frequencies. The authors reported significant enrichment of disease-linked clones in matched ankylosing spondylitis synovial fluid.

This chain connects TRBV9 to TRBJ1-2; D gene ambiguous. This TCR was recovered from a female donor with ankylosing spondylitis or in good health (not recorded which). Sequencing was carried out using blood, either unsorted or a sorted T cell fraction (not recorded which). The DNA for the CDR3 is TGTGCCAGCAGCTCGGTACGGGCGAACTATGGCTACACCTTC. Its protein is CASSSVRANYGYTF.